Presented here are 12 T cell receptor beta chains from one specimen sequenced in a study of beta chain features in type 1 diabetes. Study-level results: People with Type 1 diabetes carried modestly yet significantly shorter TCRB CDR3s in all four CD4+ subsets.

The antigens these receptors bind are not known. Reverse transcription of all isolated RNA meant that expressed TCRB transcripts were sequenced. Sequencing used immunoSEQ multiplex PCR; TCRdb keeps in-frame clones, though not all of them. The data hold some 360,000 clones, with about 10% observed a single time. Specimen: central memory CD4+ T cells from blood. Receptors were obtained from a young man with type 1 diabetes.

A note on this clone: This may arise from a read error, as a much more abundant clone is one base away. The rearrangement joins TRBV7-9 to TRBJ2-1, with D uncertain. The V and J ends lost 5 bases and 5 bases respectively, with 4 bases between them. Germline CDR1 and CDR2: SEHNR and FQNEAQ (reference sequence). CDR3 size: 11 residues. The chain's CDR3 is CASSRHNEQFF. The DNA for the CDR3 is TGTGCCAGCAGCCGACACAATGAGCAGTTCTTC. The variable domain in full, completed from reference TRBV7-9 and TRBJ2-1, reads DTGVSQNPRHKITKRGQNVTFRCDPISEHNRLYWYRQTLGQGPEFLTYFQNEAQLEKSRLLSDRFSAERPKGSFSTLEIQRTEQGDSAMYLCASSRHNEQFFGPGTRLTVL.

The chain is built from TRBV10-3 and TRBJ1-5; TRBD1 might be the D (6 bases). The length of the CDR3 is 14 residues. V was trimmed by 5 bases and J by 3 bases, leaving 11 bases between them. Germline CDR1 ENHRY, CDR2 SYGVKD. CDR3 nucleotides: TGTGCCATCAGTTTGGACAGTATCAATCAGCCCCAGCATTTT. It encodes CAISLDSINQPQHF.

The rearrangement joins TRBV7-8 to TRBJ1-4, with TRBD1 as a possible D gene (5 bases). The CDR3 consists of 16 residues. Germline assignment: CDR1 SGHVS and CDR2 FQNEAQ. V was cut by 6 bases and J by 1 base, with 15 bases left in between. The CDR3 is CASSLNPGLTNEKLFF. The CDR3 bases are TGTGCCAGCAGTCTCAATCCAGGGCTAACTAATGAAAAACTGTTTTTT.

This clone was observed a few times. The chain couples TRBV7-3 to TRBJ2-3; no reliable D call. Trimming removed 8 bases at V and 1 base at J, with 16 bases between. Germline values: CDR1 SGHTA, CDR2 FQGTGA. The CDR3 length is 15 residues. Written as DNA, the CDR3 is TGTGCCAGCTCTACTTACAATCCAGGCACAGATACGCAGTATTTT. Amino acids: CASSTYNPGTDTQYF.

Notes on this clone: Other DNA sequences in the same sample also yield this CDR3. The V gene is TRBV5-1, the J gene TRBJ1-5; TRBD1 is a possible D gene (5 bases). From germline, CDR1 is SGHRS and CDR2 YFSETQ. The CDR3 loop spans 14 amino acids. V shed 4 bases and J shed 0 bases, with 8 bases lying between them. The CDR3 is CASSLGGSNQPQHF. The CDR3 nucleotides are TGCGCCAGCAGCCTTGGGGGTAGCAATCAGCCCCAGCATTTT.

J is TRBJ2-5 and V is TRBV10-3, with unresolved D. Trimming shortened V by 0 bases and J by 5 bases, and 13 bases separated the two germline ends. The CDR3 runs to 15 residues. Germline CDR1 and CDR2: ENHRY and SYGVKD. In nucleotides, the CDR3 is TGTGCCATCAGTGAGTCGACCGCATCCGGGGAGACCCAGTACTTC. This translates into CAISESTASGETQYF.

The sample holds a few counts of this clone. The chain carries TRBV27 and TRBJ2-4, with D possibly being TRBD1 (5 bases). V was trimmed by 5 bases and J by 6 bases, leaving 11 bases between them. CDR1 MNHEY and CDR2 SMNVEV come from the germline V gene (reference sequence). The CDR3 contains 13 residues. CDR3 in DNA: TGTGCCAGCAGTCCCAGGGCCGGAAACATTCAGTACTTC. Its translation: CASSPRAGNIQYF.

The J gene is TRBJ1-2, the V gene TRBV27; a weak D match, TRBD1 (6 bases). Deletions cut 4 bases from V and 6 bases from J, with 12 bases between. Germline assignment: CDR1 MNHEY and CDR2 SMNVEV (reference sequence). The CDR3 spans 13 residues. In DNA, the CDR3 is TGTGCCAGCAGTTCTCACGGGGGCGATGGCTACACCTTC. Protein sequence: CASSSHGGDGYTF.

The chain is built from TRBV11-2 and TRBJ1-3, with 8 bases aligning to TRBD1. After removal of 3 bases from V and 2 bases from J, the junction contained 12 bases not matched to a gene. The CDR3 has 18 amino acids. Germline CDR1 SGHAT, CDR2 FQNNGV. CDR3 sequence (DNA): TGTGCCAGCAGCTTTCTTCTACGAGGACAGGGCCCTGGAAACACCATATATTTT. It encodes CASSFLLRGQGPGNTIYF.

The rearrangement uses TRBV9 and TRBJ1-4; tentative D call: TRBD1 (5 bases). Germline V gene data show CDR1 as SGDLS and CDR2 as YYNGEE. CDR3 size: 15 residues. V gave up 3 bases and J gave up 7 bases, with 16 bases separating them. CDR3 coding DNA: TGTGCCAGCAGCGCTTCCGTGGGAGGGGCTGAAAAACTGTTTTTT. Amino acids: CASSASVGGAEKLFF.

In the case of this clone: This same CDR3 is encoded by further DNA sequences in the sample. The CDR3 nucleotides are TGTGCCAGCTCGGAGGGTATCTATCAGCCCCAGCATTTT. The encoded protein is CASSEGIYQPQHF. V and J are TRBV18 and TRBJ1-5; D is unresolved. Trimming removed 6 bases at V and 5 bases at J, with 11 bases between. Per the germline V gene, CDR1 is KGHSH and CDR2 is LQKENI. The CDR3 spans 13 residues.

This clone appeared a few times. The rearrangement links TRBV27 to TRBJ2-1; D possibly uses TRBD1 or TRBD2 (6 bases each). The CDR3 runs 15 residues. Germline assignment: CDR1 MNHEY and CDR2 SMNVEV (reference sequence). V dropped 2 bases and J dropped 7 bases, with 15 bases sitting between them. CDR3 nucleotides: TGTGCCAGCAGTTTAAGGCAGGGGAGGTATAATGAGCAGTTCTTC. Translating gives CASSLRQGRYNEQFF.